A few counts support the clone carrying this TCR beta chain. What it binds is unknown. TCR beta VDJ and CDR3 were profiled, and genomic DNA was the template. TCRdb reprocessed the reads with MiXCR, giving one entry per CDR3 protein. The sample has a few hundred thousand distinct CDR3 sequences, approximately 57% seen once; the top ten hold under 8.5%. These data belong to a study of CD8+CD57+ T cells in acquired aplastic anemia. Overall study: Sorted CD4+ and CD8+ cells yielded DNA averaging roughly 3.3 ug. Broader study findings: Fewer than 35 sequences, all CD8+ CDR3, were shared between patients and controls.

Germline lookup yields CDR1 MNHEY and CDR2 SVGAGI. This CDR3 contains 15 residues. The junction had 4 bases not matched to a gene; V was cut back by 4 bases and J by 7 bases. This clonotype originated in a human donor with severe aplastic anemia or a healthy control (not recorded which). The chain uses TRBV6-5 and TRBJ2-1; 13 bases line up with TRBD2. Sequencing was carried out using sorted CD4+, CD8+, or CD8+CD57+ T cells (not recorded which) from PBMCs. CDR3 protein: CASSFTSGGGNEQFF. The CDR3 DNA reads TGTGCCAGCAGTTTTACTAGCGGGGGGGGGAATGAGCAGTTCTTC.